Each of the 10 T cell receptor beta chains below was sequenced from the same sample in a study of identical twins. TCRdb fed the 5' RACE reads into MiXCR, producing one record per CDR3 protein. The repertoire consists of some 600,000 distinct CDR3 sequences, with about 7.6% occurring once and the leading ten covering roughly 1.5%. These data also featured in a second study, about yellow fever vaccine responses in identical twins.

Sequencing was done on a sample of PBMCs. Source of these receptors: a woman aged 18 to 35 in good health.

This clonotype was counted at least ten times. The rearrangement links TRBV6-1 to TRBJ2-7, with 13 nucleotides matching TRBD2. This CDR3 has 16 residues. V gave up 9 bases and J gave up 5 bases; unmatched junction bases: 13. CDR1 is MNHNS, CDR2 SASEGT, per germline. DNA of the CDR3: TGTGCCAGTTGGACTAGCGGGAGCGGAGGTCGGAACGAGCAGTACTTC. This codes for CASWTSGSGGRNEQYF.

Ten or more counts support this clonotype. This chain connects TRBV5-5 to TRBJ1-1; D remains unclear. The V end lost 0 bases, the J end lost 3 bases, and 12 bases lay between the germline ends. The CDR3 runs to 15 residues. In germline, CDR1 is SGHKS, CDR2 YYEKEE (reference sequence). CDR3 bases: TGTGCCAGCAGCTTGGATAGGTTAAGCGACACTGAAGCTTTCTTT. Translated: CASSLDRLSDTEAFF.

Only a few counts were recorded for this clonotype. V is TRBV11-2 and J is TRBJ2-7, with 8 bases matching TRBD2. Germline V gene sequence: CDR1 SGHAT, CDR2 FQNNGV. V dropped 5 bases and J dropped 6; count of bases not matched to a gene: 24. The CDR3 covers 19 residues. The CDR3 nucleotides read TGTGCCAGCAGCGGACGTCGGGGGGGGACACCAAAGGCCCCAGTCGAGCAGTACTTC. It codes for CASSGRRGGTPKAPVEQYF. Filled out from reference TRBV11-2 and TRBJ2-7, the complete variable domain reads EAGVAQSPRYKIIEKRQSVAFWCNPISGHATLYWYQQILGQGPKLLIQFQNNGVVDDSQLPKDRFSAERLKGVDSTLKIQPAKLEDSAVYLCASSGRRGGTPKAPVEQYFGPGTRLTVT.

In nucleotides, the CDR3 is TGTGCCAGCAGTTTACAGGGGGCCCTCGGAAACACCATATATTTT. It yields the protein CASSLQGALGNTIYF. The chain uses TRBV2 and TRBJ1-3; 9 bases agree with TRBD1. This CDR3 is 15 amino acids long. V dropped 5 bases and J dropped 4; count of bases not matched to a gene: 6. The germline CDR1 and CDR2 sequences are SNHLY and FYNNEI. Complete variable domain (other parts from reference TRBV2 and TRBJ1-3): EPEVTQTPSHQVTQMGQEVILRCVPISNHLYFYWYRQILGQKVEFLVSFYNNEISEKSEIFDDQFSVERPDGSNFTLKIRSTKLEDSAMYFCASSLQGALGNTIYFGEGSWLTVV.

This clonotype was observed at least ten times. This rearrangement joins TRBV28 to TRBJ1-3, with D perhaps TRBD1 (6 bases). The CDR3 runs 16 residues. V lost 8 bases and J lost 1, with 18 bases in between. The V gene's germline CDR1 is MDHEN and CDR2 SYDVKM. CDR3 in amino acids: CASLAGAYVSGNTIYF. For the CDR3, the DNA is TGTGCCAGCCTGGCGGGGGCATACGTTTCTGGAAACACCATATATTTT.

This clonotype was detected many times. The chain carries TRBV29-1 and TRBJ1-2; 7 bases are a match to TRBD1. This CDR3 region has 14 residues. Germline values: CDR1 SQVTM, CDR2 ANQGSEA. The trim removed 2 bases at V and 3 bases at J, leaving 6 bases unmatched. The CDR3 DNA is TGCAGCGTTGAAACGAGGGGGCGAGACTATGGCTACACCTTC. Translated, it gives CSVETRGRDYGYTF.

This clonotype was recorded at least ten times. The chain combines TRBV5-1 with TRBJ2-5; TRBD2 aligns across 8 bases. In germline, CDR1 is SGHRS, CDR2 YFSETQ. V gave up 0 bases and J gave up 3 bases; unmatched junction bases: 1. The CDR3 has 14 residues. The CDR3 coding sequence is TGCGCCAGCAGCTTGGGTAGCGGGGAAGAGACCCAGTACTTC. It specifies CASSLGSGEETQYF.

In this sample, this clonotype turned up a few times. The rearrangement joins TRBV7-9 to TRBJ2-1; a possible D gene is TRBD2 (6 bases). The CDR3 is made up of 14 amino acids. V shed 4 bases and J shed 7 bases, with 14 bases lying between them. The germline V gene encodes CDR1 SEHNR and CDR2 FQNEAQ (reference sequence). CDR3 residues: CASSSMTSSNEQFF. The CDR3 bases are TGTGCCAGCAGCTCCATGACTAGTTCAAATGAGCAGTTCTTC.

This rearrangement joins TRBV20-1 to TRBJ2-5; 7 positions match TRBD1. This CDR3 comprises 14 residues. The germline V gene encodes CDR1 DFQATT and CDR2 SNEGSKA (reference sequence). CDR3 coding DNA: TGCTGTGTTGACCACGGGACAGCTCAAGAGACCCAGTACTTC. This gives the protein CCVDHGTAQETQYF.

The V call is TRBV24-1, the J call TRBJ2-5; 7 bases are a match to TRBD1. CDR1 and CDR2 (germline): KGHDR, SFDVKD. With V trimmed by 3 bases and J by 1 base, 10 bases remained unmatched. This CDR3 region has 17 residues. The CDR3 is CATSDVRDSPTQETQYF. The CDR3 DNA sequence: TGTGCCACCAGTGATGTACGGGACAGCCCCACCCAAGAGACCCAGTACTTC.